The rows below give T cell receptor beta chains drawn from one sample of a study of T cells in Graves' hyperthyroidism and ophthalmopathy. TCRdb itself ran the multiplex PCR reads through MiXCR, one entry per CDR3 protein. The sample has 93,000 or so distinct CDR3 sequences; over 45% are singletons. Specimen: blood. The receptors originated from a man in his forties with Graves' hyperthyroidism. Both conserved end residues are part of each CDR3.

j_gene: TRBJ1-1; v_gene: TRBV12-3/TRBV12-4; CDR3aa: CASSLGEVSNEAFF
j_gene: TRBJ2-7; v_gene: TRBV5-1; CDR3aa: CASSSPGQGIYEQYF
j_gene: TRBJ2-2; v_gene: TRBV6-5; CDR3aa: CASKSSRRGNTGELFF
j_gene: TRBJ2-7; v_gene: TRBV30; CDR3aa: CAWRLAASYEQYF
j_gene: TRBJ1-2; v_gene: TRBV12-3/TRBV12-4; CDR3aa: CASSRGNYGYTF
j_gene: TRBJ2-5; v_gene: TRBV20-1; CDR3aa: CSASIGTMGGETQYF
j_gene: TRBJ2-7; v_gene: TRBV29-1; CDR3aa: CSVDLAGNEQYF
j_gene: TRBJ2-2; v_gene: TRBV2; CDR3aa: CASRTQGGDTGELFF
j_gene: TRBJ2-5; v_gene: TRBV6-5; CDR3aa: CASTATRTSWAQYF
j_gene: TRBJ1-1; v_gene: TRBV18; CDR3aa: CTSSPRGNTEAFF
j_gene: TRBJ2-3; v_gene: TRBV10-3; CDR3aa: CAISEVMVAGADTQYF
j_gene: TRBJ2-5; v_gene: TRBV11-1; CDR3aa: CASSIPTGGETQYF
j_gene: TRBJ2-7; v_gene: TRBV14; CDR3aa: CASSSGRADGYEQYF
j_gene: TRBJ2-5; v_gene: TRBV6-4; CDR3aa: CASRRLAGAQETQYF
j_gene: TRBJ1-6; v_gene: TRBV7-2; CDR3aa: CASSLGQFGSYNSPLHF
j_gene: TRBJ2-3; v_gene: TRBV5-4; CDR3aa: CASSLGDVGTDTQYF
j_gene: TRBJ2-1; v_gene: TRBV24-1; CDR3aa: CATSDPGTGGGDEQLF
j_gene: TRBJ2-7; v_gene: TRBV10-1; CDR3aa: CASSESTVGGYEQYF